Listed here are 9 T cell receptor beta chains from one sample, sequenced in a study of blood T cell repertoires in COVID-19. Assay used: immunoSEQ multiplex PCR; TCRdb lists only in-frame clones, some missing. The sample lists under 95,000 clones, about nine tenths seen once, with around 2.6% in the top ten. The sequenced material came from peripheral blood. All receptors come from a man in his fifties or sixties with COVID-19, enrolled during active disease.

The rearrangement uses TRBV6-5 and TRBJ1-6; no clear D. The CDR3 length is 15 residues. V gave up 0 bases and J gave up 8 bases, with 11 bases separating them. In germline, CDR1 is MNHEY, CDR2 SVGAGI. The CDR3 nucleotides are TGTGCCAGCAGTTACTCGACACAAGACCATTCACCCCTCCACTTT. As protein: CASSYSTQDHSPLHF.

The chain links TRBV7-3 to TRBJ2-2, with 7 bases matching TRBD2. Unmatched junction bases numbered 7, after V lost 6 bases and J lost 3 bases. CDR1 SGHTA and CDR2 FQGTGA come from the germline V gene. CDR3 length: 15 residues. The CDR3 DNA reads TGTGCCAGCAGTCTTTTTGGGAGGGACACCGGGGAGCTGTTTTTT. Its protein product is CASSLFGRDTGELFF.

The chain links TRBV6-2 or TRBV6-3 to TRBJ2-1, with D perhaps TRBD2 (6 bases). This CDR3 has 14 amino acids. Germline-derived CDR1 and CDR2 are MNHEY and SVGEGT. The V end was cut by 0 bases, the J end by 5 bases, with 8 bases between. This CDR3 is CASSYSGLNNEQFF. CDR3 nucleotides: TGTGCCAGCAGTTACTCGGGACTTAACAATGAGCAGTTCTTC.

V gene TRBV7-9 combines with J gene TRBJ2-7, with TRBD1 identical over 10 bases. The CDR3 sequence is 16 residues long. CDR1 is SEHNR and CDR2 is FQNEAQ in the germline V gene (reference sequence). Germline trimming cut 1 base from V and 3 bases from J; bases unmatched to any gene: 6. The CDR3 sequence is CASSLDPGQGGYEQYF. The CDR3 DNA sequence: TGTGCCAGCAGCTTAGACCCCGGACAGGGGGGCTACGAGCAGTACTTC.

The rearrangement joins TRBV11-2 to TRBJ1-6, with 8 bases that match TRBD1. The V segment lost 5 bases and the J segment 7 bases; nucleotides outside the gene matches: 7. CDR1 is SGHAT, CDR2 FQNNGV, per germline. CDR3 length: 15 residues. Written as DNA, the CDR3 is TGTGCCAGCAGCCGGACCGGGACAGGCAATTCACCCCTCCACTTT. It is translated as CASSRTGTGNSPLHF.

This CDR3 reads CASSQDPSGRTQYF. The CDR3 nucleotides read TGTGCCAGCAGCCAAGACCCTAGCGGGAGGACGCAGTATTTT. J is TRBJ2-3 and V is TRBV4-2, with 11 positions matching TRBD2. The germline gives CDR1 LGHNA, CDR2 YNFKEQ. The CDR3 extends over 14 amino acids. V gave up 0 bases and J gave up 9 bases; unmatched junction bases: 2.

The rearrangement joins TRBV7-2 to TRBJ2-1; weak D call: TRBD2 (5 bases). In germline, CDR1 is SGHTA, CDR2 FQGNSA. This CDR3 has 11 residues. V lost 6 bases, J lost 8 bases, and 8 bases lay in between. CDR3: CASRQADEQFF. DNA for the CDR3: TGTGCCAGCAGGCAAGCGGATGAGCAGTTCTTC.

Only one count was recorded for this clone. The J gene is TRBJ2-3, the V gene TRBV27, with 7 bases lining up with TRBD2. The germline CDR1 and CDR2 sequences are MNHEY and SMNVEV (reference sequence). CDR3 length equals 12 residues. J lost 6 bases, V lost 6 bases, and 3 bases had no gene match. CDR3 region: CASSRAGDTQYF. CDR3 in DNA: TGTGCCAGCAGCCGAGCGGGGGATACGCAGTATTTT.

This clone was observed a few times. The rearrangement joins TRBV3-1 (or the pseudogene TRBV3-2) to TRBJ1-1; D remains unclear. CDR1 and CDR2 (germline): LGHDT, YNNKEL (reference sequence). The CDR3 is 12 amino acids. The V and J ends lost 7 bases and 2 bases respectively, with 8 bases between them. As DNA, the CDR3 is TGTGCCAGCACCCCGGGAAACACTGAAGCTTTCTTT. This translates into CASTPGNTEAFF.